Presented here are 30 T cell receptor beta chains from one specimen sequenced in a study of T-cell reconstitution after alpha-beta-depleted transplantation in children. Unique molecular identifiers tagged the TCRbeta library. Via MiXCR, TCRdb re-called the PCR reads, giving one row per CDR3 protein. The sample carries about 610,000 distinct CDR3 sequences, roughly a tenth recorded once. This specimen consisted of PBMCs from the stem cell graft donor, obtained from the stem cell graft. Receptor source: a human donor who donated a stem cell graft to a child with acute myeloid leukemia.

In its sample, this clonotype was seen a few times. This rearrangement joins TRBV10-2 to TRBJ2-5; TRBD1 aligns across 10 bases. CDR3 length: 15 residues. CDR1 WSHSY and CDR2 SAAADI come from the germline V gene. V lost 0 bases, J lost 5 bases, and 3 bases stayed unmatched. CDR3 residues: CASSESGTGDETQYF. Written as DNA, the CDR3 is TGCGCCAGCAGTGAGTCTGGGACAGGGGACGAGACCCAGTACTTC.

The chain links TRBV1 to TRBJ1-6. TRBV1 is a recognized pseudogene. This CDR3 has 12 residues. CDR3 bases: TGCACCAGCAGCCAAGATGTCCCACCCCTCCACTTT. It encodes CTSSQDVPPLHF.

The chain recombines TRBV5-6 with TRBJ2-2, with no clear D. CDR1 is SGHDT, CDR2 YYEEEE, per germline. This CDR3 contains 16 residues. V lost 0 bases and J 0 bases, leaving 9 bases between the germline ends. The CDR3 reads CASSLAVLANTGELFF. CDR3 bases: TGTGCCAGCAGCTTGGCAGTTTTGGCGAACACCGGGGAGCTGTTTTTT.

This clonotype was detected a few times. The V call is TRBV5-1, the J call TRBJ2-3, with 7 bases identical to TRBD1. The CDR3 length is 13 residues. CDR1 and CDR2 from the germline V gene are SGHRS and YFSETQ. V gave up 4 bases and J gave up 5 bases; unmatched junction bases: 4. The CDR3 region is CASSQDRQDTQYF. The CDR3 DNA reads TGCGCCAGCAGCCAGGACAGGCAAGATACGCAGTATTTT.

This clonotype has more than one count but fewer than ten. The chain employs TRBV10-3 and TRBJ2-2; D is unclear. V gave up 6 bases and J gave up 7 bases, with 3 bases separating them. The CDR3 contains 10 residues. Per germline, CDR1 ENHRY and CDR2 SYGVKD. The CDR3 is CAIRNGELFF. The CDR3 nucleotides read TGTGCCATCAGGAACGGGGAGCTGTTTTTT.

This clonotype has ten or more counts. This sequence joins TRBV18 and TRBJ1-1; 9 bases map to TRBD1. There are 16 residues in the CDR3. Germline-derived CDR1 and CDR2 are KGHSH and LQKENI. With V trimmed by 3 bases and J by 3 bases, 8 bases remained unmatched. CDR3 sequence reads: CASSPGTGPGDTEAFF. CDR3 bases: TGTGCCAGCTCACCGGGGACAGGGCCAGGGGACACTGAAGCTTTCTTT. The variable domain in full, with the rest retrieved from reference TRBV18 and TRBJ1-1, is NAGVMQNPRHLVRRRGQEARLRCSPMKGHSHVYWYRQLPEEGLKFMVYLQKENIIDESGMPKERFSAEFPKEGPSILRIQQVVRGDSAAYFCASSPGTGPGDTEAFFGQGTRLTVV.

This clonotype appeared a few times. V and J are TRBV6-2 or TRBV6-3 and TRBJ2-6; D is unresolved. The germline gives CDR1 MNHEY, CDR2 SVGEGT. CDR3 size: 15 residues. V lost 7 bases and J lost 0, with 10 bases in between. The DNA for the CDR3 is TGTGCCAGCAACTTCCACGCCTCTGGGGCCAACGTCCTGACTTTC. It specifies CASNFHASGANVLTF.

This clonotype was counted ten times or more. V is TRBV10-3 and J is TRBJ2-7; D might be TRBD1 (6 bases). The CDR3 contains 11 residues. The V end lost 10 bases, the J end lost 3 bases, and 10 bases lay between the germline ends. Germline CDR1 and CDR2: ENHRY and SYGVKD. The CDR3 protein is CATLDSYEQYF. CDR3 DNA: TGTGCCACACTGGACAGCTACGAGCAGTACTTC.

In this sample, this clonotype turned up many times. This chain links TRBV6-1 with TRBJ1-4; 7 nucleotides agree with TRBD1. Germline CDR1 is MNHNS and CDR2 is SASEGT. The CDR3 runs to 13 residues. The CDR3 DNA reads TGTGGGACCCGAGGGGGCGCGAAAGAAAAACTGTTTTTT. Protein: CGTRGGAKEKLFF.

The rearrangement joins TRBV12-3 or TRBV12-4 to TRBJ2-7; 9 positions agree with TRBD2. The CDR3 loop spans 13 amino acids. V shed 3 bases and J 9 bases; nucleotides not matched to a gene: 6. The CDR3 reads CASSFSPREGQYF. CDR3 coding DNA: TGTGCCAGCAGTTTCAGCCCGCGGGAGGGGCAGTACTTC.

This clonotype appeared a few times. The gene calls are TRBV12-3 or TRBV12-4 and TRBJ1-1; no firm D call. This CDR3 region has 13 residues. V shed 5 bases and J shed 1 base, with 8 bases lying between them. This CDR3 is CASSTTPNTEAFF. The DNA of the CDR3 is TGTGCCAGCAGTACCACTCCGAACACTGAAGCTTTCTTT.

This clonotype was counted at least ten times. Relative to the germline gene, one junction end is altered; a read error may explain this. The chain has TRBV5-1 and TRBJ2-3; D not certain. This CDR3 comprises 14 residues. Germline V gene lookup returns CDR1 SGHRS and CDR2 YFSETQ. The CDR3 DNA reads TGTGCCAGCAGCTTAGGTGTGGGCACAGATACGCAGTATTTT. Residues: CASSLGVGTDTQYF.

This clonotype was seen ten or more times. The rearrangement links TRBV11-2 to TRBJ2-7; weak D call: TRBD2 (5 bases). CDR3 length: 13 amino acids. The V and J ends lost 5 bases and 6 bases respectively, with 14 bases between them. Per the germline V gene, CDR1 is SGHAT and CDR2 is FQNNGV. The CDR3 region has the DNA TGTGCCAGCAGCCCGGGATCAGGAGGCGAGCAGTACTTC. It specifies CASSPGSGGEQYF.

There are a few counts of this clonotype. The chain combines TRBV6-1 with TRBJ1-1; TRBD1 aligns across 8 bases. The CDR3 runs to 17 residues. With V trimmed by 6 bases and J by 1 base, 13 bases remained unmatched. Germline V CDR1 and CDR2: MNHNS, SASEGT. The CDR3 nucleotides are TGTGCCAGCAGGCCAGACAGGGGCGCTCCTAAGAACACTGAAGCTTTCTTT. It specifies CASRPDRGAPKNTEAFF.

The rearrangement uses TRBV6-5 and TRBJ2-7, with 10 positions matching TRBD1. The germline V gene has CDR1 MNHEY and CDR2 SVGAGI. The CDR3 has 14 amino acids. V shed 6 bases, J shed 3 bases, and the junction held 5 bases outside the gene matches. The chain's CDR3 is CASRIGQGGYEQYF. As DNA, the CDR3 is TGTGCCAGCAGAATTGGACAGGGGGGCTACGAGCAGTACTTC.

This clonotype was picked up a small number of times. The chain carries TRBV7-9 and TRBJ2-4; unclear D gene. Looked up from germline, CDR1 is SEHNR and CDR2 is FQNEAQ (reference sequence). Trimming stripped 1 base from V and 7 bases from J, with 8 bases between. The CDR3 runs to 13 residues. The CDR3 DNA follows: TGTGCCAGCAGCTTAGGACCCCAGAACATTCAGTACTTC. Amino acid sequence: CASSLGPQNIQYF. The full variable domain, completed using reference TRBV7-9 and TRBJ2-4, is DTGVSQNPRHKITKRGQNVTFRCDPISEHNRLYWYRQTLGQGPEFLTYFQNEAQLEKSRLLSDRFSAERPKGSFSTLEIQRTEQGDSAMYLCASSLGPQNIQYFGAGTRLSVL.

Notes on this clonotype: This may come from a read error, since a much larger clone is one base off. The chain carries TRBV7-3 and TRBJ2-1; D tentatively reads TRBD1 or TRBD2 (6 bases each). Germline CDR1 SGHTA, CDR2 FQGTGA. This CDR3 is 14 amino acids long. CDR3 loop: CASSATGTYNKQFF. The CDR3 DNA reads TGTGCCAGCAGCGCCACAGGGACTTACAATAAGCAGTTCTTC.

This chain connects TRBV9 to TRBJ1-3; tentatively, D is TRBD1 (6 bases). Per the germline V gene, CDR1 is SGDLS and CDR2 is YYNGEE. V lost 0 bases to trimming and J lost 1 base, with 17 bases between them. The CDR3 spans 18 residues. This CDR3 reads CASSVGTEGRLSGNTIYF. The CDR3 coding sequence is TGTGCCAGCAGCGTAGGGACAGAAGGCCGACTTTCTGGAAACACCATATATTTT.

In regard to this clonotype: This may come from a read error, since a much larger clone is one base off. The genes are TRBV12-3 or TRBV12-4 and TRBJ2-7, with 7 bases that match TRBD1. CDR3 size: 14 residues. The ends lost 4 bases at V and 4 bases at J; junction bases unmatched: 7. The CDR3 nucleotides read TGTGCCAGCAGTTCCGGGACAGACTCTTACGAGCAGTACTTC. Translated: CASSSGTDSYEQYF.

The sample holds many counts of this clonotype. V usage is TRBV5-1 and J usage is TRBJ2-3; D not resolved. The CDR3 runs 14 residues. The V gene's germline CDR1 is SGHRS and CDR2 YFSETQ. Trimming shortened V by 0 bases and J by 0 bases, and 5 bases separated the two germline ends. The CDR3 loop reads CASSLESSTDTQYF. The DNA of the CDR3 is TGCGCCAGCAGCTTGGAGTCGAGCACAGATACGCAGTATTTT.

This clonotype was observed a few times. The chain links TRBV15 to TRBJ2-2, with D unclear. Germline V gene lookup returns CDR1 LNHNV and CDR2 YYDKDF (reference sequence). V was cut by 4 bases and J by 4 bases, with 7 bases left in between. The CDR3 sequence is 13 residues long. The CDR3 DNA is TGTGCCACCAGCAACCTGGGCACCGGGGAGCTGTTTTTT. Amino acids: CATSNLGTGELFF.

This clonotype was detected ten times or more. The CDR3 loop is CSAEDRGRDEQYF. The CDR3 DNA follows: TGCAGTGCTGAAGACAGGGGGCGCGACGAGCAGTACTTC. The V and J genes are TRBV20-1 and TRBJ2-7, with 10 nucleotides matching TRBD1. V shed 5 bases and J 5 bases; nucleotides not matched to a gene: 6. The CDR3 is made up of 13 amino acids. Looked up from germline, CDR1 is DFQATT and CDR2 is SNEGSKA (reference sequence).

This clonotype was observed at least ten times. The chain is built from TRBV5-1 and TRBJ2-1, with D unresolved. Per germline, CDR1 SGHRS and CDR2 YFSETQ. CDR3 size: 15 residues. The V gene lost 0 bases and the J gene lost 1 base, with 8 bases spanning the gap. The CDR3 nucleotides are TGCGCCAGCAGCTTGGCGGATCGGTCCTACAATGAGCAGTTCTTC. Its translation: CASSLADRSYNEQFF.

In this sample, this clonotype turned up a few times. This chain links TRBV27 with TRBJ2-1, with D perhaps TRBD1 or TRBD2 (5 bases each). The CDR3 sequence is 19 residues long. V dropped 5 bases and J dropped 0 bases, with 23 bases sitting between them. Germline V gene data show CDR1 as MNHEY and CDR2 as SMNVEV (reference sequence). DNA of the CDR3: TGTGCCAGCAGTGACTGGGCTGGGGGTGTCATCTTCTCCTACAATGAGCAGTTCTTC. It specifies CASSDWAGGVIFSYNEQFF.

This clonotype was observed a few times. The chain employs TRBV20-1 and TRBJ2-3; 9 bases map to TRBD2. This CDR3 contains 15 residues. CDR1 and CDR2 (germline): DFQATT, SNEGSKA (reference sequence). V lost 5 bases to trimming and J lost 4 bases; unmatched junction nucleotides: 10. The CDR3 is CSAPRLAERPDTQYF. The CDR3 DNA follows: TGCAGTGCTCCGCGACTAGCGGAGCGACCAGATACGCAGTATTTT.

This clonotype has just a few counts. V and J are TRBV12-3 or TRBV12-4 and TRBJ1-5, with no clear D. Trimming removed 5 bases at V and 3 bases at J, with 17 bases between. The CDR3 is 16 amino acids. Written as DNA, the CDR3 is TGTGCCAGCAGTACAGTCAGGAAAACAAACAATCAGCCCCAGCATTTT. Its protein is CASSTVRKTNNQPQHF.

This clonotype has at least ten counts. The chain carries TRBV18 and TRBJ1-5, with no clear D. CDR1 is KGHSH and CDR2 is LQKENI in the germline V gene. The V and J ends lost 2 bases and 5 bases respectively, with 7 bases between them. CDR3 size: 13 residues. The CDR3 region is CASSPMDDQPQHF. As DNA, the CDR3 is TGTGCCAGCTCACCAATGGATGATCAGCCCCAGCATTTT.

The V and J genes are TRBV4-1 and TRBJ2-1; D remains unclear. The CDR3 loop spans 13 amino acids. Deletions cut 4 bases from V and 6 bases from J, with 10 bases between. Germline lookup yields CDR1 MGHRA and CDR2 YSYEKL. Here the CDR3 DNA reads TGCGCCAGCAGCCGACAAAGACTCAATGAGCAGTTCTTC. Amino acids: CASSRQRLNEQFF.

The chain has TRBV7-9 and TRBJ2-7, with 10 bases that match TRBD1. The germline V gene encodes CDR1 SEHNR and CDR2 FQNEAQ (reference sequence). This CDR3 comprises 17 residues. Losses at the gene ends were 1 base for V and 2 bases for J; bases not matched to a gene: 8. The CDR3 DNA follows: TGTGCCAGCAGCTTAGGTTCTCCAGGGACAGGGGCCTACGAGCAGTACTTC. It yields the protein CASSLGSPGTGAYEQYF.

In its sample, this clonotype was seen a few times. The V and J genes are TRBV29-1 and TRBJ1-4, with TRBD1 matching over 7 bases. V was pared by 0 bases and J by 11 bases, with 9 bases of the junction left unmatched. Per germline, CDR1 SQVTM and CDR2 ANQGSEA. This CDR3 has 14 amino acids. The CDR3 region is CSVEETGGGGKLFF. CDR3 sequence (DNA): TGCAGCGTTGAAGAAACGGGAGGGGGCGGGAAACTGTTTTTT.